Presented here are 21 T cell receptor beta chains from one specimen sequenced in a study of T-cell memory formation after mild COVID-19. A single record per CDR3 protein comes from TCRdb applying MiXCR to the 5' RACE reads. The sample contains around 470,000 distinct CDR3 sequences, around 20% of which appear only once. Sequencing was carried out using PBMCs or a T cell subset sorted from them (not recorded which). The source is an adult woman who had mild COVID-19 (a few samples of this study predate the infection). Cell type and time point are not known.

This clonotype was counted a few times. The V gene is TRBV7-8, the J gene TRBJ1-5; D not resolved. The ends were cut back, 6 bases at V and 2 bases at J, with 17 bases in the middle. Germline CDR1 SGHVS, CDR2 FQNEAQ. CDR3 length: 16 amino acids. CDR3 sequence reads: CASSPSGIPGNQPQHF. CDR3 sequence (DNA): TGTGCCAGCAGTCCATCCGGAATCCCGGGCAATCAGCCCCAGCATTTT.

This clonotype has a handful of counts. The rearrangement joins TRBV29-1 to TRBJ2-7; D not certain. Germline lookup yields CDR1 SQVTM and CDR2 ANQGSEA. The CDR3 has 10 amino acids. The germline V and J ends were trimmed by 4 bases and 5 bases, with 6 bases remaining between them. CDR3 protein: CSVGSNEQYF. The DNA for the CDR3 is TGCAGCGTTGGGAGTAACGAGCAGTACTTC.

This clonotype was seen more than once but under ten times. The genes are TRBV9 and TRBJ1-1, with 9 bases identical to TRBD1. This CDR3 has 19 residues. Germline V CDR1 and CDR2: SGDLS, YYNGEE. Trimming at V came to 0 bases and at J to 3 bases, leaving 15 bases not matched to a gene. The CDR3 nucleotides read TGTGCCAGCAGCGTAGCCGACGACTGGGGACAGGGTATTGACACTGAAGCTTTCTTT. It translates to CASSVADDWGQGIDTEAFF.

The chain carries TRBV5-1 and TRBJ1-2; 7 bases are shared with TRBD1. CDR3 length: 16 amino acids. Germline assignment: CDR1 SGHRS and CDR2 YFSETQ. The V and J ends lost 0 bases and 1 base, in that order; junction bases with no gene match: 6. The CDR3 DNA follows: TGCGCCAGCAGCTTGGCCGGTTCAGGGGGTAACTATGGCTACACCTTC. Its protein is CASSLAGSGGNYGYTF. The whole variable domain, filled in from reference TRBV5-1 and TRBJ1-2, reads KAGVTQTPRYLIKTRGQQVTLSCSPISGHRSVSWYQQTPGQGLQFLFEYFSETQRNKGNFPGRFSGRQFSNSRSEMNVSTLELGDSALYLCASSLAGSGGNYGYTFGSGTRLTVV.

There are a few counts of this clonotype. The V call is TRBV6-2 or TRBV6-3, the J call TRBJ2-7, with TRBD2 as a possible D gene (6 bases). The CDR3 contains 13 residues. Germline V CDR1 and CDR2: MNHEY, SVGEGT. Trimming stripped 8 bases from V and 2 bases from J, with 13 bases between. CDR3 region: CASLGGSAYEQYF. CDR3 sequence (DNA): TGTGCCAGCCTGGGGGGTTCCGCCTACGAGCAGTACTTC.

The CDR3 sequence is CASSQLAGNEQFF. The DNA of the CDR3 is TGTGCCAGCAGCCAGCTAGCGGGAAATGAGCAGTTCTTC. The chain has TRBV3-1 and TRBJ2-1, with 9 bases matching TRBD2. V shed 3 bases, J shed 7 bases, and the junction held 1 base outside the gene matches. The CDR3 length is 13 residues. Germline V lookup: CDR1 LGHDT, CDR2 YNNKEL (reference sequence).

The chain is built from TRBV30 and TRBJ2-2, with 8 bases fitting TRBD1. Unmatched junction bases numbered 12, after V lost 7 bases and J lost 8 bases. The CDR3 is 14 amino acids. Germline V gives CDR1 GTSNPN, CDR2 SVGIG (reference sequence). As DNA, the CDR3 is TGTGCCTTGACAGGGGCGTCATTTTCAGGGGAGCTGTTTTTT. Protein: CALTGASFSGELFF.

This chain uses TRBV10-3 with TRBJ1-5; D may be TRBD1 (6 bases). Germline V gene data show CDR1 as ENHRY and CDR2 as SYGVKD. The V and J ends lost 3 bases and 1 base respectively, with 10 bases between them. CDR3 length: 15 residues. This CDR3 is CAISDVGTSNQPQHF. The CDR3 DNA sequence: TGTGCCATCAGTGATGTTGGGACAAGCAATCAGCCCCAGCATTTT.

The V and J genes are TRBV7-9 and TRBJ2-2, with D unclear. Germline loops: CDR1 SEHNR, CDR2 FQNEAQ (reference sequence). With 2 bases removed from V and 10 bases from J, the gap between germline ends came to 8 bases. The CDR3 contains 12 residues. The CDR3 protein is CASSLWLMELFF. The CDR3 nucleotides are TGTGCCAGCAGCTTATGGCTCATGGAGCTGTTTTTT. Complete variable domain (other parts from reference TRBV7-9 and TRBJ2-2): DTGVSQNPRHKITKRGQNVTFRCDPISEHNRLYWYRQTLGQGPEFLTYFQNEAQLEKSRLLSDRFSAERPKGSFSTLEIQRTEQGDSAMYLCASSLWLMELFFGEGSRLTVL.

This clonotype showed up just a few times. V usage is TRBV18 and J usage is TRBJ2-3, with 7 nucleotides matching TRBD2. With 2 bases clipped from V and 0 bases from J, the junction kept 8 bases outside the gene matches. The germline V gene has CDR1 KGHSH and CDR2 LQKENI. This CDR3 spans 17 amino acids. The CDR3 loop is CASSPIETGGSTDTQYF. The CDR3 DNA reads TGTGCCAGCTCACCAATCGAGACGGGAGGTAGCACAGATACGCAGTATTTT. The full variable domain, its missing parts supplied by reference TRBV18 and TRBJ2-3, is NAGVMQNPRHLVRRRGQEARLRCSPMKGHSHVYWYRQLPEEGLKFMVYLQKENIIDESGMPKERFSAEFPKEGPSILRIQQVVRGDSAAYFCASSPIETGGSTDTQYFGPGTRLTVL.

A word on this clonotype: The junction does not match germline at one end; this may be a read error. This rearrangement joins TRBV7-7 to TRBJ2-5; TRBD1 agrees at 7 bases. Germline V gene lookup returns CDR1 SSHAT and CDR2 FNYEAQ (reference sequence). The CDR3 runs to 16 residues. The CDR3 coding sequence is TGTGCTAGCAGCCCGGGGCTGAGGGGGCAGAAAGAGACCCAGTACTTC. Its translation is CASSPGLRGQKETQYF.

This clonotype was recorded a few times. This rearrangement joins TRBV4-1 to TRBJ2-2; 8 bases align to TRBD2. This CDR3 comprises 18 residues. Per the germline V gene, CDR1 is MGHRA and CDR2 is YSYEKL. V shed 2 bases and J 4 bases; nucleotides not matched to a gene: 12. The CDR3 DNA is TGCGCCAGCAGCCAACGGACTGCGGGACTAGGGGTCACCGGGGAGCTGTTTTTT. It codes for CASSQRTAGLGVTGELFF.

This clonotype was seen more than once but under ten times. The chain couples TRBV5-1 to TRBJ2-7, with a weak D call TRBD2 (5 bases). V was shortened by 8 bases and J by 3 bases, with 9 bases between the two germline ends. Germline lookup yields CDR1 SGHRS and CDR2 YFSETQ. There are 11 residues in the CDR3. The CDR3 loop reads CASAGGYEQYF. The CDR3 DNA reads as TGCGCCAGTGCGGGCGGCTACGAGCAGTACTTC.

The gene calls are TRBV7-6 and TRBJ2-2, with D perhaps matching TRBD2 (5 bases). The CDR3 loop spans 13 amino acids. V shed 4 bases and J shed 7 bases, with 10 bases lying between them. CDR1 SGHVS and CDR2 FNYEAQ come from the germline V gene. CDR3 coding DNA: TGTGCCAGCAGCTCTCCGGGGAGCGGGGAGCTGTTTTTT. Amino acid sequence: CASSSPGSGELFF.

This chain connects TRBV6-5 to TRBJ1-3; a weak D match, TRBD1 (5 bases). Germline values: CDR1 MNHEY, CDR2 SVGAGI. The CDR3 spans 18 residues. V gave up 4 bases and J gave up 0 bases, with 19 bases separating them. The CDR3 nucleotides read TGTGCCAGCAGTTCCGGGGGTCGGAGGGCGAGCTCTGGAAACACCATATATTTT. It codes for CASSSGGRRASSGNTIYF.

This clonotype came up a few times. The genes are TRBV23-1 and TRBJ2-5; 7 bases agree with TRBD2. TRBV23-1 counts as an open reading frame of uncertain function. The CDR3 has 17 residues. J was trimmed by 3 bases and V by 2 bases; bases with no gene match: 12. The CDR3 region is CASSQRWEGSREETQYF. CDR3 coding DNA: TGCGCCAGCAGTCAACGTTGGGAGGGAAGTCGGGAAGAGACCCAGTACTTC.

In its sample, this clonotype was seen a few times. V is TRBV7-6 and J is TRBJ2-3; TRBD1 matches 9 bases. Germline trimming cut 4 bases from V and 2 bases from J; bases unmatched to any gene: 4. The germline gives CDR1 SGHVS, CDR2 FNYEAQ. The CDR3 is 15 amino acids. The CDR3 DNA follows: TGTGCCAGCAGCTACGGGACAGGGCACACAGATACGCAGTATTTT. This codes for CASSYGTGHTDTQYF.

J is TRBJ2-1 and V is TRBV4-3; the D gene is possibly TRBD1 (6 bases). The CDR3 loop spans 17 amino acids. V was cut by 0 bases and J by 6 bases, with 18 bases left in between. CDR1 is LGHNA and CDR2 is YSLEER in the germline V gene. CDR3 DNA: TGCGCCAGCAGCCAAGATCGCCCAGGGACACGGTCCAATGAGCAGTTCTTC. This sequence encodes CASSQDRPGTRSNEQFF.

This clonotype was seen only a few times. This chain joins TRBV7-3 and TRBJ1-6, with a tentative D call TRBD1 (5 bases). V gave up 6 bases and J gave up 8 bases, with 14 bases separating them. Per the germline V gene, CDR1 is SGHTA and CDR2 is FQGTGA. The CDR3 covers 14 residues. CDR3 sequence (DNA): TGTGCCAGCAGGTCCGGGACGGGAGATTCACCCCTCCACTTT. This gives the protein CASRSGTGDSPLHF. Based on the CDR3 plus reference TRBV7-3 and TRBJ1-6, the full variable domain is GAGVSQTPSNKVTEKGKYVELRCDPISGHTALYWYRQSLGQGPEFLIYFQGTGAADDSGLPNDRFFAVRPEGSVSTLKIQRTERGDSAVYLCASRSGTGDSPLHFGNGTRLTVT.

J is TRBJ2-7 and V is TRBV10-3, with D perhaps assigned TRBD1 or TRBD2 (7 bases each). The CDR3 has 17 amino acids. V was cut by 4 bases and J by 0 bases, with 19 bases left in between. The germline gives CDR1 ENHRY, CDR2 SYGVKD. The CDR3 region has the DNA TGTGCCATCAGTGGGCCAGGGGGGGGTCTAAGCTCCTACGAGCAGTACTTC. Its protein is CAISGPGGGLSSYEQYF.

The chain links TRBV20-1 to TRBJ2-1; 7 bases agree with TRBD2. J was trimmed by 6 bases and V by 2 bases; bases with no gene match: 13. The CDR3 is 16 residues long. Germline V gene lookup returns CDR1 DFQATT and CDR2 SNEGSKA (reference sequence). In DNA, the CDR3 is TGCAGTGCTAGATCCAGGGACTACTACTTGGGCAATGAGCAGTTCTTC. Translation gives CSARSRDYYLGNEQFF.